This passage covers 5 T cell receptor beta chains from one sample sequenced in a study of T-cell memory formation after mild COVID-19. TCRdb re-derived calls from the 5' RACE reads in MiXCR, one entry per CDR3 protein. The profile shows hundreds of thousands of distinct CDR3 sequences, 15% to 20% of them singletons. The sequencing input was PBMCs or a T cell subset sorted from them (not recorded which). These receptors were obtained from a man between 18 and 35 years old who had mild COVID-19 (a few samples of this study predate the infection). Cell type and time point are not known.

This clonotype was seen a handful of times. The CDR3 DNA sequence: TGTGCCAGCAGCCCAGGCTGGAATTCACCCCTCCACTTT. Protein product: CASSPGWNSPLHF. The chain combines TRBV12-3 or TRBV12-4 with TRBJ1-6; D not certain. The CDR3 length is 13 residues. With 6 bases removed from V and 7 bases from J, the gap between germline ends came to 10 bases.

The gene calls are TRBV12-3 or TRBV12-4 and TRBJ1-4; D call uncertain. CDR3 length: 12 residues. V dropped 5 bases and J dropped 8 bases, with 9 bases sitting between them. The CDR3, as DNA: TGTGCCAGCAGTCTAGTCCAAGAAAAACTGTTTTTT. Translation gives CASSLVQEKLFF.

The chain is built from TRBV12-3 or TRBV12-4 and TRBJ1-3; 7 bases line up with TRBD1. The CDR3 runs to 17 residues. Losses at the gene ends were 2 bases for V and 3 bases for J; bases not matched to a gene: 10. Here the CDR3 DNA reads TGTGCCAGCAGTTTAATGGGACAGCCTTGGGGTGGAAACACCATATATTTT. This encodes CASSLMGQPWGGNTIYF.

The chain is built from TRBV5-6 and TRBJ2-7, with D perhaps TRBD2 (5 bases). V was pared by 4 bases and J by 2 bases, with 13 bases between. The CDR3 is 14 residues long. The germline CDR1 and CDR2 sequences are SGHDT and YYEEEE. CDR3 bases: TGTGCCAGCAGCCCGGAAGGGAGTCCCTACGAGCAGTACTTC. This gives the protein CASSPEGSPYEQYF.

This chain connects TRBV5-1 to TRBJ2-3, with 7 positions matching TRBD2. The CDR3 totals 16 residues. V gave up 3 bases and J gave up 2 bases; unmatched junction bases: 9. Germline-derived CDR1 and CDR2 are SGHRS and YFSETQ. This CDR3 reads CASSSTLAEYTDTQYF. The DNA for the CDR3 is TGCGCCAGCAGCTCGACTCTAGCGGAGTACACAGATACGCAGTATTTT.